Following are 12 T cell receptor beta chains from one sample sequenced in a study of OX40 agonist ivuxolimab in advanced cancers. Only in-frame clones appear in the TCRdb table, and some are missing; sequencing was by immunoSEQ multiplex PCR. The sample lists roughly 45,000 clones, approximately 83% occurring once. Specimen: CD4+ or CD8+ T cells sorted from blood, collected in a trial of the OX40 agonist ivuxolimab. The receptor source for this set is an adult with an advanced solid tumor such as melanoma, head and neck, liver or kidney cancer.

The chain carries TRBV7-9 and TRBJ2-3; D ambiguous. CDR1 and CDR2 (germline): SEHNR, FQNEAQ (reference sequence). Trimming stripped 2 bases from V and 0 bases from J, with 3 bases between. This CDR3 contains 13 residues. The CDR3 coding sequence is TGTGCCAGCAGCTTAATGAGCACAGATACGCAGTATTTT. Translating gives CASSLMSTDTQYF.

The chain carries TRBV7-3 and TRBJ1-5; 7 bases fit TRBD1. The V gene's germline CDR1 is SGHTA and CDR2 FQGTGA. CDR3 length equals 14 residues. V gave up 0 bases and J gave up 5 bases; unmatched junction bases: 1. As DNA, the CDR3 is TGTGCCAGCAGCTTAACAGGGGGCTATCAGCCCCAGCATTTT. Translated, it gives CASSLTGGYQPQHF.

The V gene is TRBV5-4, the J gene TRBJ2-6, with TRBD2 matching 14 bases. Germline lookup yields CDR1 SGHNT and CDR2 YYREEE (reference sequence). The CDR3 is made up of 20 amino acids. J was trimmed by 4 bases and V by 4 bases; bases with no gene match: 13. The CDR3 DNA reads TGTGCCAGCAGCCGCCCTGCGGGGACTAGCGGGAGTCCCGGGGCCAACGTCCTGACTTTC. Its protein is CASSRPAGTSGSPGANVLTF. Complete variable domain (other parts from reference TRBV5-4 and TRBJ2-6): ETGVTQSPTHLIKTRGQQVTLRCSSQSGHNTVSWYQQALGQGPQFIFQYYREEENGRGNFPPRFSGLQFPNYSSELNVNALELDDSALYLCASSRPAGTSGSPGANVLTFGAGSRLTVL.

The chain joins TRBV7-9 to TRBJ2-3; no reliable D call. The V gene lost 5 bases and the J gene lost 4 bases, with 7 bases spanning the gap. This CDR3 spans 12 amino acids. Per the germline V gene, CDR1 is SEHNR and CDR2 is FQNEAQ (reference sequence). The CDR3 bases are TGTGCCAGCAGCCGGCCGGCAGATACGCAGTATTTT. Its translation: CASSRPADTQYF.

This chain links TRBV6-4 with TRBJ2-7; 8 bases are a match to TRBD1. This CDR3 is 14 amino acids long. Trimming cost V 6 bases and J 6 bases; bases outside gene matches: 10. Germline lookup yields CDR1 MRHNA and CDR2 SNTAGT. The CDR3 sequence: CASRLGQGSGEQYF. CDR3 DNA: TGTGCCAGCAGATTAGGACAGGGTAGTGGCGAGCAGTACTTC.

The rearrangement joins TRBV7-3 to TRBJ2-4, with D perhaps matching TRBD1 (6 bases). V gave up 5 bases and J gave up 8 bases, with 19 bases separating them. CDR3 length: 15 amino acids. Per germline, CDR1 SGHTA and CDR2 FQGTGA. This CDR3 reads CASSANRGFVYIQYF. The CDR3 nucleotides read TGTGCCAGCAGCGCCAATAGGGGGTTCGTATACATTCAGTACTTC.

As to this clone: An end of the junction differs from the germline gene, which may be a read error. The J gene is TRBJ2-3, the V gene TRBV7-7; weak D call: TRBD1 (6 bases). Germline-derived CDR1 and CDR2 are SSHAT and FNYEAQ (reference sequence). This CDR3 comprises 14 residues. The CDR3 is CASSTSTGSDTQYF. The DNA for the CDR3 is TGTGCTAGCAGCACGAGCACAGGGTCAGATACGCAGTATTTT. Full variable domain (missing parts from reference TRBV7-7 and TRBJ2-3): GAGVSQSPRYKVTKRGQDVTLRCDPISSHATLYWYQQALGQGPEFLTYFNYEAQPDKSGLPSDRFSAERPEGSISTLTIQRTEQRDSAMYRCASSTSTGSDTQYFGPGTRLTVL.

This chain connects TRBV20-1 to TRBJ2-1; the D gene is possibly TRBD1 (6 bases). The CDR3 has 11 amino acids. Deletions cut 8 bases from V and 5 bases from J, with 10 bases between. Germline CDR1 is DFQATT and CDR2 is SNEGSKA (reference sequence). DNA for the CDR3: TGCAGTTGCGGACAGAACAATGAGCAGTTCTTC. It specifies CSCGQNNEQFF.

V is TRBV7-9 and J is TRBJ1-1; weak D call: TRBD1 (6 bases). From germline, CDR1 is SEHNR and CDR2 FQNEAQ (reference sequence). This CDR3 comprises 14 residues. V dropped 4 bases and J dropped 0 bases, with 9 bases sitting between them. The CDR3, as DNA: TGTGCCAGCAGCTGGGGGCAATTGAACACTGAAGCTTTCTTT. It yields the protein CASSWGQLNTEAFF.

The chain uses TRBV6-1 and TRBJ2-2; D is undetermined. The length of the CDR3 is 13 residues. V dropped 6 bases and J dropped 5 bases, with 10 bases sitting between them. From germline, CDR1 is MNHNS and CDR2 SASEGT. CDR3 sequence reads: CASSPSGTGELFF. CDR3 DNA sequence: TGTGCCAGCAGCCCGAGTGGGACCGGGGAGCTGTTTTTT.

CDR3 DNA sequence: TGCGCCAGCACCCGCTCCGGGACAGGGGACACTGAAGCTTTCTTT. Translating gives CASTRSGTGDTEAFF. The chain is built from TRBV5-1 and TRBJ1-1, with 10 bases that match TRBD1. Trimming cost V 6 bases and J 3 bases; bases outside gene matches: 8. The length of the CDR3 is 15 residues. CDR1 SGHRS and CDR2 YFSETQ come from the germline V gene.

This chain connects TRBV18 to TRBJ2-3; D ambiguous. V dropped 4 bases and J dropped 0 bases, with 8 bases sitting between them. This CDR3 region has 14 residues. Germline CDR1 is KGHSH and CDR2 is LQKENI. CDR3 amino acids: CASSLLQSTDTQYF. CDR3 nucleotide sequence: TGTGCCAGCTCACTATTGCAGAGCACAGATACGCAGTATTTT.